This record concerns one T cell receptor (beta chain) sequence. Its binding antigen is unknown. No per-base quality is available; no much larger clone lies one base away. Set within a cohort of healthcare workers in London, UK, this nested case-control study involved weekly PCR testing of nasopharyngeal swabs along with blood sampling. Between 23 and 31 March 2020, the week of the UK lockdown, healthcare workers were enrolled and then followed up weekly for as long as 16 weeks. This entry is derived from a study of early T cells in non-severe SARS-CoV-2 infection (dated by TCRdb to the early 2020s). Notes on the research overall: Because TCR sequencing was done on bulk RNA from unsorted whole blood, the alpha and beta chains could not be paired.

General conclusions and limits of the study: VDJdb matching was skewed toward anti-spike CD8 responses, so virus-specific expansions were likely underestimated and private and CD4 specificities were missed.

To prepare the library, 5' RACE was applied. Sequencing was performed on a NextSeq 500. To correct for sequencing error and PCR bias, the TCR library protocol tagged individual cDNA molecules with unique molecular identifiers. Both TCR alpha and beta chains were sequenced, and tight co-correlation was observed between alpha and beta sequence abundances in each sample. The authors' analysis ran thus. Decombinator V4 was used to annotate the V gene, J gene and CDR3 of the TCR sequences. TCRs were defined as expanded if a significant change between any two time points was detected under a Poisson model with p below 0.0001. TCR abundances were normalised to the total number of TCRs sequenced in each sample and reported as counts per million. TRAV1-2 paired with TRAJ12, TRAJ20 or TRAJ33 defined MAIT TCRs, while TRAV10 paired with TRAJ18 defined iNKT TCRs. VDJdb, accessed 1 November 2021, was searched for CMV, EBV and SARS-CoV-2 annotated TCRs, with TCRs annotated for multiple antigens excluded. TCRdb reworked the public reads: Q25 trimming with fastp, MiXCR clone assembly, productive beta chains retained. CDR3 protein duplicates are merged, each entry listing the most common genes and DNA. For this entry, the V and J calls and clone size follow TCRdb and not the study's own pipeline. The sample table shows about 77,000 distinct CDR3 sequences, and about a sixth are seen once. Approximately 2.6% of the sample lies in the top ten.

From a lookup of the germline V gene, CDR1 and CDR2 are MNHEY and SVGAGI. There are 14 amino acids in the CDR3, from cysteine to phenylalanine inclusive. Kept here is only the CDR3 DNA, which spans 42 bases and is read in frame from base 1. The trim is 6 bases for V and 3 bases for J, with a gap of 15 bases between the germline ends. The source of this sequence is an adult who was a healthcare worker with PCR-confirmed SARS-CoV-2 infection or an uninfected control (not recorded which). Specimen: whole blood. This receptor chain uses TRBV6-5 and TRBJ2-7, and TRBD1 may be the D gene, going by 5 matching bases. In nucleotides, the sequence is TGTGCCAGCAGCTTCACGGACAATTACTACGAGCAGTACTTC. Its amino acids are CASSFTDNYYEQYF.